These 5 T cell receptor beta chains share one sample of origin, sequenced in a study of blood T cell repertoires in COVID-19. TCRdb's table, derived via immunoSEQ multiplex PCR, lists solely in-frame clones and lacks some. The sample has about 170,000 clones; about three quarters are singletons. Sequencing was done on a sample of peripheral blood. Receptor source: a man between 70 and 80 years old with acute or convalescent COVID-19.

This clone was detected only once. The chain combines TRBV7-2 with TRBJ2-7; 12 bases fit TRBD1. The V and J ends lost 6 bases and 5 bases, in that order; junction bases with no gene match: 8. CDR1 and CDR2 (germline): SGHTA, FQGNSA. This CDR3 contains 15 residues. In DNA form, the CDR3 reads TGTGCCAGCAGGATTACCGGGACAGGGGGCCACGAGCAGTACTTC. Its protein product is CASRITGTGGHEQYF.

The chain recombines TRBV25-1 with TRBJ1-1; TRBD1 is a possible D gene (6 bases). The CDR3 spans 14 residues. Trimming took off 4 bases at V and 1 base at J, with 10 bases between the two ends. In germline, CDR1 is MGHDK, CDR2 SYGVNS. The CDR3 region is CASSAWTENTEAFF. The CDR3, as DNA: TGTGCCAGCAGTGCTTGGACAGAGAACACTGAAGCTTTCTTT.

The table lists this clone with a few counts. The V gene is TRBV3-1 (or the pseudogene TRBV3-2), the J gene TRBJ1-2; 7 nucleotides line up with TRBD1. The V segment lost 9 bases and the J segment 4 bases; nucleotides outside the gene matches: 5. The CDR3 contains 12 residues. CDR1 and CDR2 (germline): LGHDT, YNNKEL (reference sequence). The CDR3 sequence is CARPGDSYGYTF. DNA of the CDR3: TGTGCCAGACCGGGGGACAGCTATGGCTACACCTTC.

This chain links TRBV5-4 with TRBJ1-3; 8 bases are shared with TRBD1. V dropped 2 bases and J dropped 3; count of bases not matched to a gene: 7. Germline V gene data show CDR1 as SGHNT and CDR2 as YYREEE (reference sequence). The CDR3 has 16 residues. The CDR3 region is CASSLTGQVLGNTIYF. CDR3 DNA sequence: TGTGCCAGCAGCTTAACGGGACAGGTACTTGGAAACACCATATATTTT.

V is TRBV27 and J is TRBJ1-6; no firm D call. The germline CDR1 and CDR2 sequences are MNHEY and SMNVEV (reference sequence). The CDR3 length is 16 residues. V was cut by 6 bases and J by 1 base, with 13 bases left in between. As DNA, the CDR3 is TGTGCCAGCAGGCGGACTGGCTCGTCCTATAATTCACCCCTCCACTTT. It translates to CASRRTGSSYNSPLHF.